This entry concerns a single T cell receptor beta chain. RNA transcripts were the template for amplifying TCR beta CDR3 regions. Using the HTBI primer set, a first-round RT-PCR was run on the TCR CDR3. Via MiXCR, TCRdb re-called the multiplex PCR reads, giving one row per CDR3 protein. The sample includes over 250,000 distinct CDR3 sequences, approximately 15% of them seen just once. This specimen comes from a study of T cells in Graves' hyperthyroidism and ophthalmopathy. Turning to the study itself: At the time of initial diagnosis and before any treatment, peripheral blood was collected.

In the ophthalmopathy cohort, Clinical Activity Score was at least 3, NOSPECS grade at least 4, and duration under 3 months. Exclusions: uncontrolled infection, other autoimmune disease, pregnancy, lactation. The receptor's source is a woman in her 40s with Graves' ophthalmopathy. Specimen: blood.

The DNA of the CDR3 is TGTGCCAGCAGCCCGAGAGCGGGAGACACAGATACGCAGTATTTT. This sequence encodes CASSPRAGDTDTQYF. V and J are TRBV7-6 and TRBJ2-3, with 8 bases fitting TRBD2. Per the germline V gene, CDR1 is SGHVS and CDR2 is FNYEAQ. The CDR3 length is 15 residues. The trim removed 5 bases at V and 2 bases at J, leaving 6 bases unmatched. Looking up the rest from reference TRBV7-6 and TRBJ2-3 gives the full variable domain: GAGVSQSPRYKVTKRGQDVALRCDPISGHVSLYWYRQALGQGPEFLTYFNYEAQQDKSGLPNDRFSAERPEGSISTLTIQRTEQRDSAMYRCASSPRAGDTDTQYFGPGTRLTVL.